There are a few counts of the clone carrying this TCR beta chain. Its antigen is unknown. Per germline, CDR1 MNHNS and CDR2 SASEGT. The CDR3 runs to 18 residues. V lost 4 bases and J lost 2; bases outside the gene matches: 10. The sample belongs to a study of cytomegalovirus exposure and HLA in healthy donors. General study results and limits: Later examination showed HLA-associated TCR beta chains had greater clonal expansion than equally common others. In the analysis, some V segments, TRBV6-2 and TRBV6-3 included, were excluded as indistinguishable. A later analysis found TCR association rates differed by HLA locus, highest for DRB1 and lowest for HLA-C.

PCR amplification relied on 60 Vbeta primers (plus 13 Jbeta primers). Assay used: immunoSEQ multiplex PCR; TCRdb lists only in-frame clones, some missing. The table shows around 97,000 clones, with around 76% occurring only once. Source material: PBMCs. The rearrangement links TRBV6-1 to TRBJ2-2; 10 nucleotides match TRBD1. This clonotype originated in a woman aged 18-35 years in good health and CMV-seropositive. This CDR3 reads CASSAGQGPALNTGELFF. CDR3 coding DNA: TGTGCCAGCAGTGCGGGACAGGGGCCTGCCTTAAACACCGGGGAGCTGTTTTTT.